The rows below give T cell receptor beta chains drawn from one sample of a study of blood T cell repertoires in COVID-19. Clones were read by immunoSEQ multiplex PCR, and TCRdb kept only the in-frame ones, dropping some. This sample has 150,000 to 200,000 clones, with around 80% found just once. Sequencing was performed on peripheral blood. These receptors came from an elderly woman with acute or convalescent COVID-19. The CDR3 runs from the conserved cysteine through the conserved F or W.

cdr3_length	v_call	j_call	cdr3_aa
11	TRBV6-6	TRBJ1-3	CATGPGNTIYF
14	TRBV4-1	TRBJ1-5	CASSQWELDQPQHF
16	TRBV4-3	TRBJ1-2	CASSQGRGSRNYGYTF
14	TRBV5-1	TRBJ2-7	CASSPGLLPYEQYF
12	TRBV6-5	TRBJ2-1	CACTGTYNEQFF
15	TRBV6-1	TRBJ2-1	CASSESGEGYNEQFF
12	TRBV7-9	TRBJ1-2	CASSSKIYGYTF
14	TRBV6-5	TRBJ1-1	CASSSWGGGTEAFF
14	TRBV3-1/TRBV3-2	TRBJ1-1	CASSRGVGDTEAFF
16	TRBV30	TRBJ1-3	CAWSMGQGYSGNTIYF
12	TRBV12-3/TRBV12-4	TRBJ1-1	CASSLLGLEAFF
15	TRBV6-5	TRBJ1-6	CASGGQALIGSPLHF
15	TRBV7-2	TRBJ1-2	CASSPRTGAGYGYTF
16	TRBV7-8	TRBJ2-3	CASSPGLAGGPDTQYF
13	TRBV24-1	TRBJ2-7	CATSIGSRGEQYF
13	TRBV12-3/TRBV12-4	TRBJ1-1	CASSSGLTRGAFF
15	TRBV7-2	TRBJ1-5	CASSFIGSSNQPQHF
12	TRBV2	TRBJ2-1	CASREDYNEQFF
14	TRBV19	TRBJ1-2	CASSGLPSNYGYTF
14	TRBV7-9	TRBJ1-1	CASSHTGYNTEAFF
16	TRBV27	TRBJ2-3	CASSPSSGEWTDTQYF
15	TRBV5-4	TRBJ1-1	CASSTGTEMNTEAFF
13	TRBV20-1	TRBJ2-7	CSASAPGTYEQYF
16	TRBV5-1	TRBJ2-2	CASSLLVAGNTGELFF